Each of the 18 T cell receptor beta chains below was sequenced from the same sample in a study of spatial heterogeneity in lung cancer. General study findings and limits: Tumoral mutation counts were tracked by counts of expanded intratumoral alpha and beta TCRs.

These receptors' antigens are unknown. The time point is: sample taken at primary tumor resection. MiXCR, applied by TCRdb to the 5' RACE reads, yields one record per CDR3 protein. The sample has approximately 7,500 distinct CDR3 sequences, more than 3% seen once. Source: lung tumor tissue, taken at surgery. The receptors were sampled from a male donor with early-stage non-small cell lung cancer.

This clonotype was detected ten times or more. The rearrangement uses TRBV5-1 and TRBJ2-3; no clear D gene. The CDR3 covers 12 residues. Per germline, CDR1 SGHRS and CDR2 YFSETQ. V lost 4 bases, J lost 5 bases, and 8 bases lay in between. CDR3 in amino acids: CASSPVGDTQYF. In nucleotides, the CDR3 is TGCGCCAGCAGCCCTGTGGGAGATACGCAGTATTTT.

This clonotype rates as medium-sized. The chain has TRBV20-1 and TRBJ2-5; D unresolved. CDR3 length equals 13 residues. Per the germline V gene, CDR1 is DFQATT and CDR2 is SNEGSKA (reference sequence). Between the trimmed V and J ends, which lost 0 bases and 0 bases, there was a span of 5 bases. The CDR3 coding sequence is TGCAGTGCTAGAGATATGTACCAAGAGACCCAGTACTTC. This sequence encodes CSARDMYQETQYF.

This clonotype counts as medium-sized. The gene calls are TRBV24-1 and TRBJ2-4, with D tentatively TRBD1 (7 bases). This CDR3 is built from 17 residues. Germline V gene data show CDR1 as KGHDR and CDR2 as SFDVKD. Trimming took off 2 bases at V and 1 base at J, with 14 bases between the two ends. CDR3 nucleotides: TGTGCCACCAGTGATTCGGTGGAGGGGGCGGCCAAAAACATTCAGTACTTC. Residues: CATSDSVEGAAKNIQYF.

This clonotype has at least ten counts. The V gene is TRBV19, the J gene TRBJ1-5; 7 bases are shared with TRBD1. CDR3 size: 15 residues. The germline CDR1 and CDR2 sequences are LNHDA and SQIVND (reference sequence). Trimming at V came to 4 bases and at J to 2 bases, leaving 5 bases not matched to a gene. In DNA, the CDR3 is TGTGCCAGTAGTAGGTCGGGGACAGGCAATCAGCCCCAGCATTTT. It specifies CASSRSGTGNQPQHF.

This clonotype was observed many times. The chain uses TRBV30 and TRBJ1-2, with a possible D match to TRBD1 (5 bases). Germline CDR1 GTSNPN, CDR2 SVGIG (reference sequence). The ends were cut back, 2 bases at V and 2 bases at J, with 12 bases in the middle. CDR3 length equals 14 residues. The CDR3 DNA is TGTGCCTGGAGTTTCCACGGGGACAACTATGGCTACACCTTC. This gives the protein CAWSFHGDNYGYTF.

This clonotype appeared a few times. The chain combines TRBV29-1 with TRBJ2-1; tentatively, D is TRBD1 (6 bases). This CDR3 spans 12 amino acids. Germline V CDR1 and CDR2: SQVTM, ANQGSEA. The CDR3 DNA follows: TGCAGTTATCCAGGGGTGAACAATGAGCAGTTCTTC. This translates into CSYPGVNNEQFF.

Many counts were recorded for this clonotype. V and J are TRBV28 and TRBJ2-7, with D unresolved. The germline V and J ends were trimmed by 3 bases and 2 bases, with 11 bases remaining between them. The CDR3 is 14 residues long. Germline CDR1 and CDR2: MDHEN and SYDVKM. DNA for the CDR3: TGTGCCAGCAGTTTGAGCACAGTTCCCTACGAGCAGTACTTC. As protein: CASSLSTVPYEQYF.

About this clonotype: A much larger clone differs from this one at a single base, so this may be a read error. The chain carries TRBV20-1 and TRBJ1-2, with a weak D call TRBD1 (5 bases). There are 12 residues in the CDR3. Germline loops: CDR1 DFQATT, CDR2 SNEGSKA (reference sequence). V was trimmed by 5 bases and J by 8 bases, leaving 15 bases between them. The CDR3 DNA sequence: TGCAGTGCTCGCCAGGGATGTCAGGGCTACACCTTC. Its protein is CSARQGCQGYTF.

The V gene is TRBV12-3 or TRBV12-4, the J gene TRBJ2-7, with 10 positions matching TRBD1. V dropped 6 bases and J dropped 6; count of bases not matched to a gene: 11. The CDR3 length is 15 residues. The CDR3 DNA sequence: TGTGCCAGCAGGCCTACCGGGACAGGGGTTCGCGAGCAGTACTTC. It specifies CASRPTGTGVREQYF.

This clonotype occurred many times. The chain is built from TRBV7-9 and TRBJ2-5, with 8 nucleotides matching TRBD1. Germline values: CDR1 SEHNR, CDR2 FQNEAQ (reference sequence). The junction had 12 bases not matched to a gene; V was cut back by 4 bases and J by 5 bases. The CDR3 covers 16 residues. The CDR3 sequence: CASSSTGQGDWETQYF. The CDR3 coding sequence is TGTGCCAGCAGCTCCACCGGACAGGGTGATTGGGAGACCCAGTACTTC.

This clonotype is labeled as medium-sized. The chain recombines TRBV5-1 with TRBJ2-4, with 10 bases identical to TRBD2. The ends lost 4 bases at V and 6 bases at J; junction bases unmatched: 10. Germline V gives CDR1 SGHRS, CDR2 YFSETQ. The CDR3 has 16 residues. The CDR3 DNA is TGCGCCAGCAGCGTGTCAGCGGGAGGGCGGGGAAACATTCAGTACTTC. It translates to CASSVSAGGRGNIQYF.

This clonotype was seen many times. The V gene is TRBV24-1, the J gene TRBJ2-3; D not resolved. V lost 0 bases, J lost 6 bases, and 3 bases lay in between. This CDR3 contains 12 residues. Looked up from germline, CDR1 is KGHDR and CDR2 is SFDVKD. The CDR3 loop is CATSDLGDTQYF. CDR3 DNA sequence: TGTGCCACCAGTGATTTGGGGGATACGCAGTATTTT.

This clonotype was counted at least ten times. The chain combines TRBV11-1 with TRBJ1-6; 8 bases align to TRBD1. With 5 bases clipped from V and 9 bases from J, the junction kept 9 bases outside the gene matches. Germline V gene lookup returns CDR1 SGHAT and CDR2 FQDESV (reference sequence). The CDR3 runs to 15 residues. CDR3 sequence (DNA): TGTGCCAGCAGCGCAGACAGGGGAGCTCGTTCACCCCTCCACTTT. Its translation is CASSADRGARSPLHF.

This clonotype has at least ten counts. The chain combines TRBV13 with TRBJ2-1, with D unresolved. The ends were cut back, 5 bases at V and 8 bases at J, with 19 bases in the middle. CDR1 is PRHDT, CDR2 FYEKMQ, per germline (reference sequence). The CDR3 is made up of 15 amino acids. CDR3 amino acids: CASSPAKPEGDEQFF. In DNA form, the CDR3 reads TGTGCCAGCAGCCCTGCTAAGCCTGAAGGCGATGAGCAGTTCTTC.

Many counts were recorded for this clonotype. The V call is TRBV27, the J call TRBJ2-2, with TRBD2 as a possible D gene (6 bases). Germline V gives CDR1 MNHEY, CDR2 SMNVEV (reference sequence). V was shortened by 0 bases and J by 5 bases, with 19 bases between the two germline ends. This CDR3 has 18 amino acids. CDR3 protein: CASSLSPSEAPSTGELFF. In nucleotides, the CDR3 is TGTGCCAGCAGTTTATCCCCTAGCGAGGCCCCTAGTACCGGGGAGCTGTTTTTT.

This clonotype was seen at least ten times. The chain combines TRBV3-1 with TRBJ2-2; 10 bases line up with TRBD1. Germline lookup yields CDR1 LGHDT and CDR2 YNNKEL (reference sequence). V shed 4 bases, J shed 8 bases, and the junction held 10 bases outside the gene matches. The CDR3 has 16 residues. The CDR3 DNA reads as TGTGCCAGCAGCCCGGGACAGGGGACCCCACGGGGGGAGCTGTTTTTT. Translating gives CASSPGQGTPRGELFF.

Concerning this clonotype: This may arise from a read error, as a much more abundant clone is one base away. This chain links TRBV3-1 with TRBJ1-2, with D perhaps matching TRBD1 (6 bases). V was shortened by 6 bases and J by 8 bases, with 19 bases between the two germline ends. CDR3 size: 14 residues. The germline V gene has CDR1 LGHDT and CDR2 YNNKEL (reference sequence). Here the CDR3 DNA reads TGTGCCAGCAGACCCGGGACACGCTCGGGGGGCTACACCTTC. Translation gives CASRPGTRSGGYTF.

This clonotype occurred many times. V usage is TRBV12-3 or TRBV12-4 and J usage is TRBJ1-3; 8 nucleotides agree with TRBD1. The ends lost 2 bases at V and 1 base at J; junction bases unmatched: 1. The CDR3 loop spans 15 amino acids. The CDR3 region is CASSLQGASGNTIYF. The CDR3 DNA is TGTGCCAGCAGTTTACAGGGGGCATCTGGAAACACCATATATTTT.